The 20 T cell receptor beta chains below were found in one sample sequenced in a study of blood T cell repertoires in COVID-19. Repertoires were generated with immunoSEQ multiplex PCR, while TCRdb's copy carries only in-frame clones and drops some. The sample lists around 330,000 clones, over 75% seen once, with around a tenth in the top ten. The material sequenced was PBMCs or T cells enriched from blood (not recorded which). The receptor source for this set is a woman in her thirties or forties who had recovered from COVID-19.

The V call is TRBV11-3, the J call TRBJ2-3, with 14 bases fitting TRBD2. The germline V gene has CDR1 SGHNT and CDR2 YENEEA. V shed 3 bases, J shed 0 bases, and the junction held 5 bases outside the gene matches. The CDR3 sequence is 18 residues long. CDR3 sequence: CASSFGLAGGPSTDTQYF. The DNA of the CDR3 is TGTGCCAGCAGCTTCGGACTAGCGGGGGGTCCAAGCACAGATACGCAGTATTTT.

The rearrangement joins TRBV29-1 to TRBJ2-7; D perhaps matches TRBD2 (5 bases). Germline V CDR1 and CDR2: SQVTM, ANQGSEA. Trimming took 7 bases from V and 3 from J, leaving 10 bases between them. The length of the CDR3 is 11 residues. The CDR3 spells CSANEGYEQYF. The DNA of the CDR3 is TGCAGCGCCAACGAGGGCTACGAGCAGTACTTC.

The genes are TRBV7-9 and TRBJ2-2; 11 bases are shared with TRBD1. V lost 5 bases to trimming and J lost 6 bases; unmatched junction nucleotides: 8. The CDR3 spans 16 residues. The germline V gene encodes CDR1 SEHNR and CDR2 FQNEAQ (reference sequence). CDR3 in DNA: TGTGCCAGCAGCCCTTTTCGGACAGGGGGCTCCGGGGAGCTGTTTTTT. This codes for CASSPFRTGGSGELFF.

In this sample, this clone turned up a few times. The chain has TRBV7-9 and TRBJ2-1, with 7 bases fitting TRBD1. In germline, CDR1 is SEHNR, CDR2 FQNEAQ (reference sequence). This CDR3 is 14 amino acids long. The ends lost 5 bases at V and 6 bases at J; junction bases unmatched: 7. The CDR3 loop is CASSPQQGSNEQFF. CDR3 DNA: TGTGCCAGCAGCCCCCAACAGGGGAGCAATGAGCAGTTCTTC.

The chain links TRBV5-4 to TRBJ1-3, with 8 bases fitting TRBD1. V trimming: 5 bases; J trimming: 0 bases; junction bases outside the gene matches: 7. This CDR3 region has 16 residues. Germline assignment: CDR1 SGHNT and CDR2 YYREEE (reference sequence). The chain's CDR3 is CASSRDRMSSGNTIYF. Written as DNA, the CDR3 is TGTGCCAGCAGTCGGGACAGGATGAGCTCTGGAAACACCATATATTTT.

V and J are TRBV6-5 and TRBJ1-1, with 10 bases identical to TRBD1. This CDR3 is built from 15 residues. J gave up 3 bases and V 5 bases, and 6 bases lay outside the gene matches. The germline V gene encodes CDR1 MNHEY and CDR2 SVGAGI. CDR3 in DNA: TGTGCCAGCAGTCCTAGACAGGGGGCCGACACTGAAGCTTTCTTT. It encodes CASSPRQGADTEAFF.

The chain joins TRBV24-1 to TRBJ1-3; possibly TRBD1 for D (6 bases). This CDR3 contains 13 residues. The V gene lost 8 bases and the J gene lost 2 bases, with 9 bases spanning the gap. CDR1 and CDR2 from the germline V gene are KGHDR and SFDVKD. The CDR3 bases are TGTGCCACCATGGGGGGGCCTGGAAACACCATATATTTT. This gives the protein CATMGGPGNTIYF.

The genes are TRBV5-1 and TRBJ1-1; D unclear. The ends were cut back, 3 bases at V and 1 base at J, with 10 bases in the middle. This CDR3 has 14 amino acids. Germline CDR1 SGHRS, CDR2 YFSETQ. The CDR3 here is CASSSARENTEAFF. The CDR3 DNA follows: TGCGCCAGCAGCTCCGCCCGGGAGAACACTGAAGCTTTCTTT.

The chain recombines TRBV18 with TRBJ1-2; possible D gene TRBD1, 5 bases. CDR1 is KGHSH and CDR2 is LQKENI in the germline V gene. The CDR3 has 13 residues. V was shortened by 3 bases and J by 4 bases, with 9 bases between the two germline ends. In DNA form, the CDR3 reads TGTGCCAGCTCACCCGAGACAGTCTATGGCTACACCTTC. Translation gives CASSPETVYGYTF.

The chain joins TRBV28 to TRBJ1-1; TRBD1 aligns across 7 bases. V trimming: 5 bases; J trimming: 1 base; junction bases outside the gene matches: 7. Per germline, CDR1 MDHEN and CDR2 SYDVKM. The CDR3 extends over 15 amino acids. In nucleotides, the CDR3 is TGTGCCAGCAGTGGGGCCCGGGACAGGAACACTGAAGCTTTCTTT. This gives the protein CASSGARDRNTEAFF.

This chain links TRBV6-5 with TRBJ1-2; D is uncertain. The CDR3 consists of 12 residues. Germline V gene lookup returns CDR1 MNHEY and CDR2 SVGAGI. Trimming took 4 bases from V and 2 from J, leaving 5 bases between them. CDR3 in DNA: TGTGCCAGCAGTTTTCAAAACTATGGCTACACCTTC. Translating it yields CASSFQNYGYTF.

This chain links TRBV19 with TRBJ1-2, with D possibly TRBD1 on 6 matching bases. Per germline, CDR1 LNHDA and CDR2 SQIVND (reference sequence). Trimming took 8 bases from V and 7 from J, leaving 23 bases between them. CDR3 size: 15 residues. In DNA, the CDR3 is TGTGCCAGTCTCCGATCGGGGGGCGTGTCGGGTGGCTACACCTTC. Translation gives CASLRSGGVSGGYTF.

The rearrangement uses TRBV4-3 and TRBJ1-6, with D possibly being TRBD1 (5 bases). This CDR3 is 13 amino acids long. CDR1 and CDR2 (germline): LGHNA, YSLEER. Trimming removed 0 bases from V and 9 bases from J, with 6 bases in between. CDR3 DNA sequence: TGCGCCAGCAGCCAAGAAGGGGTTTCACCCCTCCACTTT. This sequence encodes CASSQEGVSPLHF.

The chain recombines TRBV28 with TRBJ1-2; D is ambiguous. The germline V gene encodes CDR1 MDHEN and CDR2 SYDVKM. Trimming removed 4 bases at V and 6 bases at J, with 21 bases between. The CDR3 consists of 16 residues. The CDR3 here is CASSSSDPTSLDGYTF. DNA for the CDR3: TGTGCCAGCAGTTCATCTGATCCGACTAGCCTAGATGGCTACACCTTC.

This clone showed up just once. The J gene is TRBJ2-1, the V gene TRBV4-1, with D tentatively TRBD2 (6 bases). Germline lookup yields CDR1 MGHRA and CDR2 YSYEKL. CDR3 length: 14 residues. V was trimmed by 5 bases and J by 16 bases, leaving 24 bases between them. CDR3: CASSSSPLARDKFF. The CDR3 bases are TGCGCCAGCAGCTCCTCCCCTCTAGCGAGAGACAAATTCTTC.

This chain joins TRBV7-8 and TRBJ1-1; 11 bases map to TRBD1. V lost 8 bases to trimming and J lost 4 bases; unmatched junction nucleotides: 12. The CDR3 loop spans 16 amino acids. Germline lookup yields CDR1 SGHVS and CDR2 FQNEAQ. The CDR3 bases are TGTGCCAGCCGACCGCGGACAGGGGGCGGTAGCACTGAAGCTTTCTTT. It yields the protein CASRPRTGGGSTEAFF.

The chain uses TRBV18 and TRBJ2-3, with TRBD2 matching 7 bases. This CDR3 is 13 amino acids long. V trimming: 3 bases; J trimming: 5 bases; junction bases outside the gene matches: 2. The germline gives CDR1 KGHSH, CDR2 LQKENI. The CDR3 sequence: CASSPLAVDTQYF. For the CDR3, the DNA is TGTGCCAGCTCACCGCTAGCGGTAGATACGCAGTATTTT. The entire variable domain, with the rest obtained from reference TRBV18 and TRBJ2-3, is as follows: NAGVMQNPRHLVRRRGQEARLRCSPMKGHSHVYWYRQLPEEGLKFMVYLQKENIIDESGMPKERFSAEFPKEGPSILRIQQVVRGDSAAYFCASSPLAVDTQYFGPGTRLTVL.

Here the CDR3 reads CASSSDRLAFF. CDR3 sequence (DNA): TGTGCCAGCAGTTCCGACAGGCTGGCTTTCTTT. The genes are TRBV3-1 (or the pseudogene TRBV3-2) and TRBJ1-1, with D possibly TRBD1 on 6 matching bases. The V gene's germline CDR1 is LGHDT and CDR2 YNNKEL (reference sequence). V lost 6 bases and J 11 bases, leaving 13 bases between the germline ends. CDR3 size: 11 residues.

The gene calls are TRBV18 and TRBJ1-1; the match to TRBD1 covers 7 bases. Germline V CDR1 and CDR2: KGHSH, LQKENI. The CDR3 runs to 15 residues. After removal of 3 bases from V and 1 base from J, the junction contained 5 bases not matched to a gene. The CDR3 region is CASSPTRTGNTEAFF. CDR3 nucleotides: TGTGCCAGCTCACCTACACGGACAGGGAACACTGAAGCTTTCTTT.

The genes are TRBV20-1 and TRBJ2-1; 10 bases are shared with TRBD2. J gave up 4 bases and V 3 bases, and 3 bases lay outside the gene matches. The V gene's germline CDR1 is DFQATT and CDR2 SNEGSKA (reference sequence). CDR3 length: 14 residues. The CDR3 reads CSASSSGGYNEQFF. As DNA, the CDR3 is TGCAGTGCTAGTAGTAGCGGGGGGTACAATGAGCAGTTCTTC.